This is a list of T cell receptor beta chains from one sample in a study of blood T cells in healthy people across ages. A single record per CDR3 protein comes from TCRdb applying MiXCR to the 5' RACE reads. The sample includes 1 million or so distinct CDR3 sequences, around 43% of them seen just once. The sequencing input was blood. These receptors were obtained from a woman aged 55-69 years in good health. Each CDR3 is given with its conserved first and last residue. A D gene is named only where the DNA matches it firmly. Part of the rows lack a size; the others show once, few, many or a class for expanded clones.

clone size	V gene	D gene	J gene	CDR3 protein	CDR3 DNA
.	TRBV2	TRBD1	TRBJ2-7	CASSADPGQGIYEQYF	TGTGCCAGCAGTGCCGATCCGGGACAGGGTATTTACGAGCAGTACTTC
.	TRBV7-3	.	TRBJ1-6	CASSWGGPPREISPLHF	TGTGCCAGCAGCTGGGGGGGACCTCCGAGGGAGATTTCACCCCTCCACTTT
.	TRBV6-6	TRBD2	TRBJ2-7	CASSYSRSSGSYEQYF	TGTGCCAGCAGTTACTCGAGGTCTAGCGGGAGTTACGAGCAGTACTTC
.	TRBV21-1	.	TRBJ2-7	CASSPGTVPSYEQYF	TGTGCCAGCAGCCCCGGGACAGTCCCCTCCTACGAGCAGTACTTC
.	TRBV28	TRBD2	TRBJ2-3	CASSFRLAASDTQYF	TGTGCCAGCAGTTTCAGGCTAGCGGCATCAGATACGCAGTATTTT
many	TRBV7-3	TRBD1	TRBJ2-7	CASSLVPGTAYEQYF	TGTGCCAGCAGCTTAGTTCCCGGGACAGCCTACGAGCAGTACTTC
.	TRBV2	.	TRBJ2-5	CASSEAGGLGEQYF	TGTGCCAGCAGTGAGGCAGGTGGTTTAGGGGAGCAGTACTTC
many	TRBV4-1	.	TRBJ2-3	CASSQDASEQYF	TGCGCCAGCAGCCAAGACGCTAGCGAGCAGTATTTT
few	TRBV4-1	.	TRBJ1-2	CASSQEVVGDYGYTF	TGCGCCAGCAGCCAAGAGGTGGTAGGCGACTATGGCTACACCTTC
.	TRBV20-1	TRBD2	TRBJ2-3	CSARGPPGKREGTNTQYF	TGCAGTGCTAGAGGTCCGCCGGGGAAGCGGGAGGGCACAAATACGCAGTATTTT
.	TRBV11-3	.	TRBJ2-1	CASSLNSRNEQFF	TGTGCCAGCAGCTTGAACAGTCGCAATGAGCAGTTCTTC
.	TRBV6-1	TRBD1	TRBJ2-3	CASSEPGQGLDTQYF	TGTGCCAGCAGTGAGCCGGGACAGGGGTTAGATACGCAGTATTTT
.	TRBV10-3	.	TRBJ2-5	CATRASEKETQYF	TGTGCCACCAGGGCGTCGGAGAAAGAGACCCAGTACTTC
once	TRBV20-1	.	TRBJ1-1	CSARAPNTEAFF	TGCAGTGCTAGAGCCCCGAACACTGAAGCTTTCTTT
.	TRBV29-1	TRBD2	TRBJ2-7	CSVGVASGRKVREQYF	TGCAGCGTTGGGGTTGCTAGCGGGAGGAAAGTACGTGAGCAGTACTTC
.	TRBV7-9	.	TRBJ2-7	CASRASESYEQYF	TGTGCCAGCAGAGCTTCGGAGTCCTACGAGCAGTACTTC
.	TRBV20-1	.	TRBJ2-5	CSAREGVRETQYF	TGCAGTGCTAGAGAGGGTGTCCGAGAGACCCAGTACTTC
few	TRBV10-2	TRBD1	TRBJ2-5	CASSELRGQQETQYF	TGCGCCAGCAGTGAACTCAGGGGGCAGCAAGAGACCCAGTACTTC
once	TRBV18	TRBD1	TRBJ2-7	CASSPGTGKRYEQYF	TGTGCCAGCTCACCTGGGACAGGGAAGAGGTACGAGCAGTACTTC
.	TRBV27	TRBD2	TRBJ2-1	CASSFTGGYNEQFF	TGTGCCAGCAGTTTTACGGGAGGGTATAATGAGCAGTTCTTC
.	TRBV20-1	TRBD1	TRBJ2-1	CSASRGQSYNEQFF	TGCAGTGCTAGTAGGGGACAGTCCTACAATGAGCAGTTCTTC
.	TRBV4-1	.	TRBJ2-1	CASSQVTSGYNEQFF	TGCGCCAGCAGCCAGGTAACGAGCGGGTACAATGAGCAGTTCTTC
few	TRBV9	.	TRBJ2-1	CASSRRPDEQFF	TGTGCCAGCAGTCGCAGACCCGATGAGCAGTTCTTC
few	TRBV3-1	TRBD1	TRBJ2-5	CATKQGAVGETQYF	TGTGCCACCAAACAGGGGGCAGTTGGAGAGACCCAGTACTTC
few	TRBV15	TRBD2	TRBJ2-3	CATSRVVGSGTTDTQYF	TGTGCCACCAGCAGAGTCGTTGGTAGCGGGACCACAGATACGCAGTATTTT
once	TRBV11-1	.	TRBJ2-1	CASSQPWGRANNEQFF	TGTGCCAGCAGCCAACCGTGGGGCCGGGCCAACAATGAGCAGTTCTTC
.	TRBV12-3/TRBV12-4	TRBD2	TRBJ2-1	CASALDMAGGSYNEQFF	TGTGCCAGCGCCTTGGACATGGCGGGAGGGTCCTACAATGAGCAGTTCTTC
.	TRBV28	.	TRBJ2-6	CASSLSLQPTVAGANVLTF	TGTGCCAGCAGTTTATCCCTTCAGCCTACAGTCGCTGGGGCCAACGTCCTGACTTTC
.	TRBV29-1	.	TRBJ2-7	CSASGVGGYEQYF	TGCAGCGCATCAGGTGTTGGAGGCTACGAGCAGTACTTC
.	TRBV15	.	TRBJ2-5	CATSRTNSGETQYF	TGTGCCACCAGCAGAACTAACAGCGGAGAGACCCAGTACTTC
.	TRBV9	.	TRBJ2-1	CASSVGQVYEQFF	TGTGCCAGCAGCGTAGGTCAGGTGTACGAGCAGTTCTTC
.	TRBV29-1	TRBD2	TRBJ2-1	CSSRMGTRGGNEQFF	TGCAGCTCGAGGATGGGGACTAGGGGCGGTAATGAGCAGTTCTTC
.	TRBV9	.	TRBJ2-6	CASSLRGTGPSGADVLTF	TGTGCCAGCAGCCTAAGGGGTACGGGGCCCTCTGGGGCCGACGTCCTGACTTTC
.	TRBV5-1	.	TRBJ2-5	CASSLRTGHQETQYF	TGCGCCAGCAGCTTGCGGACGGGTCACCAAGAGACCCAGTACTTC
.	TRBV29-1	TRBD1	TRBJ1-1	CSGRTGDTEAFF	TGCAGCGGACGGACAGGGGACACTGAAGCTTTCTTT
few	TRBV10-1	.	TRBJ2-7	CASSESGKGEQYF	TGCGCCAGCAGTGAATCAGGGAAAGGCGAGCAGTACTTC
.	TRBV30	.	TRBJ2-7	CAWSPGSSYEQYF	TGTGCCTGGAGTCCAGGAAGCTCCTACGAGCAGTACTTC
once	TRBV6-4	TRBD2	TRBJ2-1	CASRAGDEQFF	TGTGCCAGCAGAGCGGGAGATGAGCAGTTCTTC
.	TRBV5-6	.	TRBJ1-5	CASSSFDQPQHF	TGTGCCAGCAGCTCATTTGACCAGCCCCAGCATTTT
once	TRBV12-3/TRBV12-4	.	TRBJ2-7	CASHGGSYEQYF	TGTGCCAGCCATGGGGGATCCTACGAGCAGTACTTC
few	TRBV29-1	TRBD2	TRBJ2-7	CSAQGLAGGTYEQYF	TGCAGCGCTCAGGGACTAGCGGGAGGTACCTACGAGCAGTACTTC